This T cell receptor (beta chain) was sequenced for a study of long-term antiretroviral therapy in people with HIV. The study's findings and limits: The repertoire was dominated at all time points by clones expanded before ART.

In germline, CDR1 is SGHAT, CDR2 FQNNGV. The V segment lost 5 bases and the J segment 3 bases; nucleotides outside the gene matches: 3. The CDR3 length is 13 residues. On this clone: The antigen is unknown.

immunoSEQ v3.0 was run at survey level. Clones were read by immunoSEQ multiplex PCR, and TCRdb kept only the in-frame ones, dropping some. The table shows 20,000 or so clones, with around 84% occurring only once. The chain uses TRBV11-2 and TRBJ1-2; 7 nucleotides match TRBD1. The source of this sequence is a woman aged 45-65 years with HIV. This material consisted of unsorted PBMCs, taken 1.9 years after starting antiretroviral therapy. CDR3 amino acids: CASSRQGDYGYTF. The CDR3 DNA sequence: TGTGCCAGCAGCCGACAGGGAGACTATGGCTACACCTTC. The whole variable domain, remainder taken from reference TRBV11-2 and TRBJ1-2, is EAGVAQSPRYKIIEKRQSVAFWCNPISGHATLYWYQQILGQGPKLLIQFQNNGVVDDSQLPKDRFSAERLKGVDSTLKIQPAKLEDSAVYLCASSRQGDYGYTFGSGTRLTVV.